The source of this TCR beta chain is a study of tumor and adjacent non-tumor tissue in lung cancer. Three rounds of nested PCR, following a modified ARM-PCR protocol, produced the TCRbeta library. TCRdb analysed the multiplex PCR reads with MiXCR anew, one entry per CDR3 protein. The sample carries approximately 79,000 distinct CDR3 sequences, around 80% recorded once. This CDR3 has 15 amino acids. Germline V gives CDR1 DFQATT, CDR2 SNEGSKA (reference sequence). J was trimmed by 5 bases and V by 0 bases; bases with no gene match: 9. RNA was extracted from bulk tissue without any cell sorting. The normal lung tissue was taken more than 3 cm from the tumor edge. Chemotherapy-naive patients with new lung cancer underwent thoracic surgery in China, August–November 2014.

J is TRBJ1-1 and V is TRBV20-1; TRBD1 matches 7 bases. The TCR originated in a man in his 70s with non-small cell lung cancer. The sequenced material came from distant non-tumor lung tissue. This CDR3 reads CSARDFRGLVTEAFF. DNA of the CDR3: TGCAGTGCTAGAGACTTTAGGGGGCTGGTTACTGAAGCTTTCTTT.